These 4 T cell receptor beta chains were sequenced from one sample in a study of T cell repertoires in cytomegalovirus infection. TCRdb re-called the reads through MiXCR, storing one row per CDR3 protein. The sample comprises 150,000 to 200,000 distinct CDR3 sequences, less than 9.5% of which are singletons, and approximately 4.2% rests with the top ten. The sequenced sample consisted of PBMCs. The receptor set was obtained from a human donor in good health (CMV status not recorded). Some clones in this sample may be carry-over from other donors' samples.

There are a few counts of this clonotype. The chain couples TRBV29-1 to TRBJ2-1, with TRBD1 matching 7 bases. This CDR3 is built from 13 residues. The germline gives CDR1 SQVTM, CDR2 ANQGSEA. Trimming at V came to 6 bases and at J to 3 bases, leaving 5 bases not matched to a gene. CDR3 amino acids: CSVRRDSYNEQFF. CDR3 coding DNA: TGCAGCGTCCGACGGGACAGCTACAATGAGCAGTTCTTC.

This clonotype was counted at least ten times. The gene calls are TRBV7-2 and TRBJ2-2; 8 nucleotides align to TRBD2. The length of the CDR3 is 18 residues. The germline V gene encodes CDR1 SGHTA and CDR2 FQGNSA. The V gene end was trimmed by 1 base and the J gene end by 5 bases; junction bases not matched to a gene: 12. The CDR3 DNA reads TGTGCCAGCAGCTTAGTAGCGCTTGGACTAGCAAGAACCGGGGAGCTGTTTTTT. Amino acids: CASSLVALGLARTGELFF. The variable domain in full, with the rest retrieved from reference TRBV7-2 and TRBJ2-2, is GAGVSQSPSNKVTEKGKDVELRCDPISGHTALYWYRQSLGQGLEFLIYFQGNSAPDKSGLPSDRFSAERTGGSVSTLTIQRTQQEDSAVYLCASSLVALGLARTGELFFGEGSRLTVL.

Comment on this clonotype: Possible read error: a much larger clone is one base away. The CDR3 region is CASSPVTSGMAKNVQYF. CDR3 bases: TGTGCCAGCAGCCCGGTGACTAGCGGGATGGCCAAAAACGTTCAGTACTTC. The rearrangement uses TRBV7-2 and TRBJ2-4; 11 bases map to TRBD2. This CDR3 spans 17 amino acids. From germline, CDR1 is SGHTA and CDR2 FQGNSA.

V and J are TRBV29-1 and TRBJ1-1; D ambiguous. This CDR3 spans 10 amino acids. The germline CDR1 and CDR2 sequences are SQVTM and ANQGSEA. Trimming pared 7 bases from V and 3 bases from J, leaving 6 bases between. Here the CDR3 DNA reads TGCAGCGGGATGGACACTGAAGCTTTCTTT. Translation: CSGMDTEAFF.